These 26 T cell receptor beta chains were sequenced from one sample in a study of blood T cell repertoires in COVID-19. Here immunoSEQ multiplex PCR was the method, and the copy in TCRdb shows in-frame clones only, minus some. This table holds 140,000 to 150,000 clones, roughly 88% found once. The sequenced material came from PBMCs or T cells enriched from blood (not recorded which). All receptors come from a man aged 45-65 years who had recovered from COVID-19.

The V gene is TRBV7-2, the J gene TRBJ1-2, with D perhaps matching TRBD1 (6 bases). Germline CDR1 and CDR2: SGHTA and FQGNSA. Trimming shortened V by 1 base and J by 5 bases, and 17 bases separated the two germline ends. The CDR3 is 16 amino acids. CDR3 sequence: CASSLGGAGQGYGYTF. The CDR3, as DNA: TGTGCCAGCAGCTTAGGGGGAGCAGGGCAGGGGTATGGCTACACCTTC.

This clone was recorded only once. V usage is TRBV19 and J usage is TRBJ1-3; the D gene is possibly TRBD1 (6 bases). V lost 6 bases and J lost 4, with 10 bases in between. The CDR3 consists of 13 residues. Germline lookup yields CDR1 LNHDA and CDR2 SQIVND (reference sequence). The CDR3 DNA reads TGTGCCAGTAGCGGACAGCCCGGAAACACCATATATTTT. This codes for CASSGQPGNTIYF.

This rearrangement joins TRBV7-9 to TRBJ1-2; tentative D call: TRBD1 (5 bases). The germline gives CDR1 SEHNR, CDR2 FQNEAQ (reference sequence). This CDR3 comprises 13 residues. The V end lost 5 bases, the J end lost 10 bases, and 17 bases lay between the germline ends. The CDR3 reads CASSQGTTPAYTF. CDR3 nucleotides: TGTGCCAGCAGCCAGGGAACAACTCCTGCCTACACCTTC.

This rearrangement joins TRBV18 to TRBJ2-7, with TRBD1 matching over 9 bases. The germline V gene encodes CDR1 KGHSH and CDR2 LQKENI. The CDR3 has 14 residues. Losses at the gene ends were 4 bases for V and 2 bases for J; bases not matched to a gene: 3. The CDR3 reads CASSLGQGPYEQYV. The CDR3, as DNA: TGTGCCAGCTCACTTGGACAGGGGCCCTACGAGCAGTACGTC.

The CDR3 here is CASSFDRGYEQYF. The CDR3, as DNA: TGTGCCAGCAGTTTTGACAGGGGCTACGAGCAGTACTTC. The chain employs TRBV6-5 and TRBJ2-7, with 8 bases that match TRBD1. The germline gives CDR1 MNHEY, CDR2 SVGAGI. Germline trimming cut 4 bases from V and 3 bases from J; bases unmatched to any gene: 2. The CDR3 length is 13 residues.

The chain has TRBV24-1 and TRBJ2-2, with D possibly TRBD1 on 6 matching bases. Germline CDR1 and CDR2: KGHDR and SFDVKD. V was shortened by 0 bases and J by 3 bases, with 16 bases between the two germline ends. This CDR3 spans 18 amino acids. The CDR3 nucleotides are TGTGCCACCAGTGATTTGAAGCAGGGGATGTACGACACCGGGGAGCTGTTTTTT. It yields the protein CATSDLKQGMYDTGELFF.

This chain connects TRBV7-9 to TRBJ1-2; D unclear. Per germline, CDR1 SEHNR and CDR2 FQNEAQ (reference sequence). The CDR3 is 13 residues long. The V gene lost 5 bases and the J gene lost 2 bases, with 9 bases spanning the gap. This chain's CDR3 is CASSRRENYGYTF. In nucleotides, the CDR3 is TGTGCCAGCAGCCGGAGGGAGAACTATGGCTACACCTTC.

This chain uses TRBV7-9 with TRBJ2-7; TRBD1 aligns across 9 bases. The CDR3 has 15 residues. The germline CDR1 and CDR2 sequences are SEHNR and FQNEAQ (reference sequence). Trimming cost V 5 bases and J 6 bases; bases outside gene matches: 11. The CDR3 region has the DNA TGTGCCAGCAGCCCCGCCGGACAGGGGTTGGGCGAGCAGTACTTC. Its translation is CASSPAGQGLGEQYF.

In its sample, this clone was seen once. The chain joins TRBV15 to TRBJ2-7, with D unresolved. CDR1 is LNHNV, CDR2 YYDKDF, per germline (reference sequence). The CDR3 contains 15 residues. V lost 4 bases and J lost 3, with 16 bases in between. CDR3 sequence reads: CATSTRGVRVYEQYF. The CDR3 nucleotides are TGTGCCACCAGCACCAGAGGCGTCAGAGTCTACGAGCAGTACTTC.

V usage is TRBV6-5 and J usage is TRBJ2-5; TRBD1 matches 7 bases. The CDR3 length is 15 residues. CDR1 and CDR2 from the germline V gene are MNHEY and SVGAGI. V was pared by 4 bases and J by 2 bases, with 7 bases of the junction left unmatched. The CDR3 sequence: CASSSVQGTQETQYF. As DNA, the CDR3 is TGTGCCAGCAGTTCAGTACAGGGGACACAAGAGACCCAGTACTTC.

About this clone: The sample contains more than one DNA sequence encoding this CDR3. The genes are TRBV6-5 and TRBJ2-7; 9 positions match TRBD1. CDR1 is MNHEY, CDR2 SVGAGI, per germline. V trimming: 6 bases; J trimming: 2 bases; junction bases outside the gene matches: 5. The CDR3 extends over 14 amino acids. The CDR3 is CASSPDRGAYEQYV. DNA of the CDR3: TGTGCCAGCAGCCCGGACAGGGGAGCCTACGAGCAGTACGTC.

This clone was picked up one time. The junction departs from germline at one end; a sequencing error may be responsible. This chain connects TRBV2 to TRBJ2-3; D may match TRBD1 or TRBD2 (5 bases each). The CDR3 totals 13 residues. Germline lookup yields CDR1 SNHLY and CDR2 FYNNEI. The CDR3 coding sequence is TGTGCTAGCAGTAAAGAGGGGTGGGGCCGGCCGTATTTT. It translates to CASSKEGWGRPYF.

The chain carries TRBV5-4 and TRBJ2-3, with TRBD2 identical over 7 bases. CDR3 size: 15 residues. Looked up from germline, CDR1 is SGHNT and CDR2 is YYREEE (reference sequence). The ends lost 0 bases at V and 6 bases at J; junction bases unmatched: 7. The CDR3 DNA is TGTGCCAGCAGCTTGGTTCTAGCGGAAGGGGATACGCAGTATTTT. Protein product: CASSLVLAEGDTQYF.

This clone was counted once. V is TRBV5-1 and J is TRBJ2-1; 9 positions agree with TRBD1. In germline, CDR1 is SGHRS, CDR2 YFSETQ. V dropped 6 bases and J dropped 2; count of bases not matched to a gene: 6. CDR3 length: 15 amino acids. The CDR3 loop reads CASTNGTGTYNEQFF. The DNA for the CDR3 is TGCGCCAGCACTAACGGGACAGGGACCTACAATGAGCAGTTCTTC.

The genes are TRBV5-1 and TRBJ1-6; the D gene is possibly TRBD1 (6 bases). CDR3 size: 13 residues. Germline loops: CDR1 SGHRS, CDR2 YFSETQ. Trimming stripped 4 bases from V and 10 bases from J, with 12 bases between. CDR3 DNA sequence: TGCGCCAGCAGCCGTACAGGGCCCTCACCCCTCCACTTT. It encodes CASSRTGPSPLHF.

The chain employs TRBV11-2 and TRBJ2-3; TRBD2 aligns across 7 bases. V shed 5 bases, J shed 2 bases, and the junction held 7 bases outside the gene matches. The CDR3 runs 15 residues. Germline-derived CDR1 and CDR2 are SGHAT and FQNNGV. The CDR3 DNA sequence: TGTGCCAGCAGCGGGCGGGGGTACGACACAGATACGCAGTATTTT. Residues: CASSGRGYDTDTQYF.

The rearrangement uses TRBV30 and TRBJ2-5, with 12 bases aligning to TRBD2. The CDR3 contains 18 residues. V lost 2 bases, J lost 3 bases, and 13 bases stayed unmatched. Germline V gives CDR1 GTSNPN, CDR2 SVGIG (reference sequence). The CDR3 DNA reads as TGTGCCTGGAGTACTCGTAGGACTAGCGGGGATCCAAAAGAGACCCAGTACTTC. As protein: CAWSTRRTSGDPKETQYF. Full variable domain (missing parts from reference TRBV30 and TRBJ2-5): SQTIHQWPATLVQPVGSPLSLECTVEGTSNPNLYWYRQAAGRGLQLLFYSVGIGQISSEVPQNLSASRPQDRQFILSSKKLLLSDSGFYLCAWSTRRTSGDPKETQYFGPGTRLLVL.

The genes are TRBV24-1 and TRBJ2-2; the D gene is possibly TRBD2 (6 bases). Trimming removed 1 base from V and 5 bases from J, with 13 bases in between. Germline-derived CDR1 and CDR2 are KGHDR and SFDVKD. This CDR3 is built from 16 residues. The CDR3 DNA sequence: TGTGCCACCAGTGATTTACCGGGACTGCGTACCGGGGAGCTGTTTTTT. Encoded protein: CATSDLPGLRTGELFF.

On this clone itself: The sample carries other DNA sequences with the same CDR3. The CDR3 DNA sequence: TGTGCCACCAGTGATTTTGGCGGTCAGCCCCAGCATTTT. Protein product: CATSDFGGQPQHF. The chain joins TRBV24-1 to TRBJ1-5; D unclear. The V gene's germline CDR1 is KGHDR and CDR2 SFDVKD. Trimming shortened V by 1 base and J by 6 bases, and 6 bases separated the two germline ends. CDR3 length equals 13 residues.

The chain carries TRBV27 and TRBJ1-2; possible D gene TRBD1, 6 bases. Germline V gives CDR1 MNHEY, CDR2 SMNVEV (reference sequence). V lost 6 bases to trimming and J lost 6 bases, with 23 bases between them. CDR3 length equals 16 residues. CDR3 nucleotide sequence: TGTGCCAGCAGCCCACAGCACTCTACAGGGTGGAATGGCTACACCTTC. Its protein is CASSPQHSTGWNGYTF.

The V gene is TRBV5-5, the J gene TRBJ1-1; tentatively, D is TRBD1 (6 bases). V was clipped by 2 bases and J by 0 bases, with 14 bases between them. Germline-derived CDR1 and CDR2 are SGHKS and YYEKEE (reference sequence). The CDR3 consists of 16 residues. The CDR3 sequence is CASSFGSYRVNTEAFF. DNA for the CDR3: TGTGCCAGCAGCTTTGGCTCATACAGGGTGAACACTGAAGCTTTCTTT.

The rearrangement joins TRBV7-3 to TRBJ1-5; 9 bases are a match to TRBD1. The V gene end was trimmed by 1 base and the J gene end by 0 bases; junction bases not matched to a gene: 7. Germline CDR1 and CDR2: SGHTA and FQGTGA. The CDR3 contains 18 residues. DNA of the CDR3: TGTGCCAGCAGCTTAAGGGGACAGGGCCCGTATAGCAATCAGCCCCAGCATTTT. Protein sequence: CASSLRGQGPYSNQPQHF.

This rearrangement joins TRBV27 to TRBJ1-2; 7 bases match TRBD1. The CDR3 is 13 amino acids. Germline-derived CDR1 and CDR2 are MNHEY and SMNVEV (reference sequence). V was clipped by 4 bases and J by 4 bases; unmatched bases: 3. CDR3 loop: CASSSQGIYGYTF. As DNA, the CDR3 is TGTGCCAGCAGTTCACAGGGGATCTATGGCTACACCTTC.

The chain links TRBV30 to TRBJ1-6; 7 bases are shared with TRBD1. V shed 0 bases and J 10 bases; nucleotides not matched to a gene: 6. CDR1 and CDR2 from the germline V gene are GTSNPN and SVGIG (reference sequence). The CDR3 loop spans 14 amino acids. Here the CDR3 DNA reads TGTGCCTGGAGTGTACCAGGGGGTAGCTCACCCCTCCACTTT. Translation gives CAWSVPGGSSPLHF.

J is TRBJ2-3 and V is TRBV18, with D possibly TRBD1 on 5 matching bases. V lost 1 base and J lost 6, with 11 bases in between. CDR3 size: 14 residues. CDR1 is KGHSH, CDR2 LQKENI, per germline. CDR3 nucleotides: TGTGCCAGCTCACCACAGCAGGGTTCGGATACGCAGTATTTT. Encoded protein: CASSPQQGSDTQYF.

The rearrangement joins TRBV29-1 to TRBJ2-1; possible D gene TRBD2, 5 bases. Trimming left V 6 bases short and J 10 bases short, with 22 bases between. Germline CDR1 SQVTM, CDR2 ANQGSEA. This CDR3 contains 14 residues. The CDR3 region is CSVVPSERKAEQFF. DNA of the CDR3: TGCAGCGTCGTCCCCTCCGAGCGGAAAGCGGAGCAGTTCTTC.